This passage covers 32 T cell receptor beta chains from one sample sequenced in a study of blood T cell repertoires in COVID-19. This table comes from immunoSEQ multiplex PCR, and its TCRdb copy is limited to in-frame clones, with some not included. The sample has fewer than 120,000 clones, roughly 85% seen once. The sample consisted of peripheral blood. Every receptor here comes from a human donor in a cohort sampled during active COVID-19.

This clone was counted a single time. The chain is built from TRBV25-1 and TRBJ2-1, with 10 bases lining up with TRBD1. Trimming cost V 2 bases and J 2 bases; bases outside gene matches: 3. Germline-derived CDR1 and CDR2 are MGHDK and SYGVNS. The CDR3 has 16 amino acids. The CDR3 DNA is TGTGCCAGCAGTGAACCCGGGACAGGGGCCTACAATGAGCAGTTCTTC. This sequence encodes CASSEPGTGAYNEQFF. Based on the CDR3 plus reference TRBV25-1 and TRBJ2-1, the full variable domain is EADIYQTPRYLVIGTGKKITLECSQTMGHDKMYWYQQDPGMELHLIHYSYGVNSTEKGDLSSESTVSRIRTEHFPLTLESARPSHTSQYLCASSEPGTGAYNEQFFGPGTRLTVL.

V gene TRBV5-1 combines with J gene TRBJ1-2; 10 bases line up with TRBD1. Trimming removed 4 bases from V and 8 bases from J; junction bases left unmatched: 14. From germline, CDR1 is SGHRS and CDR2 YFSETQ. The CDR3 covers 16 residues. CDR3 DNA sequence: TGCGCCAGCAGCCCGATATCCGGGACAGGGGTGGAGGGCTACACCTTC. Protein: CASSPISGTGVEGYTF.

In nucleotides, the CDR3 is TGTGCCAGCTCACCACAGAGACTCGCGAACACCGGGGAGCTGTTTTTT. It translates to CASSPQRLANTGELFF. This chain connects TRBV18 to TRBJ2-2; no reliable D call. Per the germline V gene, CDR1 is KGHSH and CDR2 is LQKENI. V dropped 1 base and J dropped 0 bases, with 9 bases sitting between them. The CDR3 has 16 residues.

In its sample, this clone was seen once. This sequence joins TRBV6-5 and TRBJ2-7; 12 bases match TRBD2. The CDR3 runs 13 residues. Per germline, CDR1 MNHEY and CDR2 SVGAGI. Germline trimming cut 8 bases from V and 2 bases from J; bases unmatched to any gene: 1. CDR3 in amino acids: CASGLAGTYEQYF. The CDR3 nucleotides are TGTGCCAGCGGACTAGCGGGAACCTACGAGCAGTACTTC.

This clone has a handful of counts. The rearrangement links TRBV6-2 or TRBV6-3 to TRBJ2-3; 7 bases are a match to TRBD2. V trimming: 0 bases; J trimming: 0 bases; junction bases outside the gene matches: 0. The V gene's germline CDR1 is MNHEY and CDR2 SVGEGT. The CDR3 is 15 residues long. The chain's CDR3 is CASSYSSGSTDTQYF. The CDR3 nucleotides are TGTGCCAGCAGTTACTCTAGCGGGAGCACAGATACGCAGTATTTT.

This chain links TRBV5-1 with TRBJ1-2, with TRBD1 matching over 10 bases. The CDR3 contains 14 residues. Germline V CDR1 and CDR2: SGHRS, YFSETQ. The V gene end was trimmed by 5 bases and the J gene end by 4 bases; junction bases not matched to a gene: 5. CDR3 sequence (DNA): TGCGCCAGCAGGCCGGGACAGGGGACCTATGGCTACACCTTC. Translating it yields CASRPGQGTYGYTF.

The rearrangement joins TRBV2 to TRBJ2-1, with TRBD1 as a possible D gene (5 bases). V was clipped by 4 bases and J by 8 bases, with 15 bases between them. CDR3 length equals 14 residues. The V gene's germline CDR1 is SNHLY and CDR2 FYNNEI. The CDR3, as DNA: TGTGCCAGCAGTGTACTCCCAGGGCTCGATGAGCAGTTCTTC. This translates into CASSVLPGLDEQFF.

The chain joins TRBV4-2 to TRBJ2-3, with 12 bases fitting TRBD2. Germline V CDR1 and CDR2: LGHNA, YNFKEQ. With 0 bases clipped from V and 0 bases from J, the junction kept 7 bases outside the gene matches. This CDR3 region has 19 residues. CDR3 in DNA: TGTGCCAGCAGCCAAGAGGGCACTAGCGGGGGGTCTAGCACAGATACGCAGTATTTT. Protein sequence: CASSQEGTSGGSSTDTQYF.

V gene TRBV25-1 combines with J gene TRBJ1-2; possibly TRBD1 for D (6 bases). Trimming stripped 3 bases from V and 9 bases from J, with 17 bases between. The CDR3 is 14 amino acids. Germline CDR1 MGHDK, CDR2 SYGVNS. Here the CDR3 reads CASSDIGGRDRYTF. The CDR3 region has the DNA TGTGCCAGCAGTGATATAGGGGGAAGGGACCGCTACACCTTC.

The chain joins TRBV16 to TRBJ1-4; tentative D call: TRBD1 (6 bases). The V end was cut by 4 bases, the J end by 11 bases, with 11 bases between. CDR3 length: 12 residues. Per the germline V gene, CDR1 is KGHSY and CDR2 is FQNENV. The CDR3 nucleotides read TGTGCCAGCAGCCTACAGGGCGACAAACTGTTTTTT. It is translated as CASSLQGDKLFF. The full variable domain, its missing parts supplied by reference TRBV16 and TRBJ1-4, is GEEVAQTPKHLVRGEGQKAKLYCAPIKGHSYVFWYQQVLKNEFKFLISFQNENVFDETGMPKERFSAKCLPNSPCSLEIQATKLEDSAVYFCASSLQGDKLFFGSGTQLSVL.

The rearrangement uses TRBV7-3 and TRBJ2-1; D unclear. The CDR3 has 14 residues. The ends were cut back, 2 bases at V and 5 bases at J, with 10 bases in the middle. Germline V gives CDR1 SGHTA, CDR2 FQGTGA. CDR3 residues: CASSLSASHNEQFF. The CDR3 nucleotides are TGTGCCAGCAGCTTATCCGCGTCCCACAATGAGCAGTTCTTC.

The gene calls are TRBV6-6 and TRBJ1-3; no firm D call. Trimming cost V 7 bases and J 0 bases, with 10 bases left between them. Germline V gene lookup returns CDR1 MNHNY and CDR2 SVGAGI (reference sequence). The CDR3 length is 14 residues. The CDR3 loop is CASTLMASGNTIYF. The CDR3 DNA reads TGTGCCAGCACCCTGATGGCCTCTGGAAACACCATATATTTT.

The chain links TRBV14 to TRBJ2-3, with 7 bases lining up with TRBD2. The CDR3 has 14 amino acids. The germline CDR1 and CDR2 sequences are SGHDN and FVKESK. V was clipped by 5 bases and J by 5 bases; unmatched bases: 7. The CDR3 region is CASSSTGGKDTQYF. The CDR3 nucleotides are TGTGCCAGCAGCTCAACCGGGGGGAAAGATACGCAGTATTTT.

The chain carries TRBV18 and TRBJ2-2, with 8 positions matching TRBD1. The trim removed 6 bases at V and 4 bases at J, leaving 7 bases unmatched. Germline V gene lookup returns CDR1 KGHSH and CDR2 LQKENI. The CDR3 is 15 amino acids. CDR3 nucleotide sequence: TGTGCCAGCTCGAGGGACAGGAGGGGCACCGGGGAGCTGTTTTTT. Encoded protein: CASSRDRRGTGELFF.

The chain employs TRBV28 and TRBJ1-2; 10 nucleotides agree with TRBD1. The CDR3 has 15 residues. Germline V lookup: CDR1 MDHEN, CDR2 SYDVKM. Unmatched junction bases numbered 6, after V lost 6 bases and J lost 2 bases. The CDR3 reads CASSQDRGENYGYTF. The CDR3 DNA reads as TGTGCCAGCAGCCAGGACAGGGGGGAGAACTATGGCTACACCTTC.

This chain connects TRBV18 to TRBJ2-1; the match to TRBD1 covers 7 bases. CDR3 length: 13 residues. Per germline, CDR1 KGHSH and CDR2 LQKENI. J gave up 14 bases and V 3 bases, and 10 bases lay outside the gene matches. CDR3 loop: CASSPEVQGFKFF. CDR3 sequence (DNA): TGTGCCAGCTCACCCGAGGTACAGGGGTTCAAGTTCTTC.

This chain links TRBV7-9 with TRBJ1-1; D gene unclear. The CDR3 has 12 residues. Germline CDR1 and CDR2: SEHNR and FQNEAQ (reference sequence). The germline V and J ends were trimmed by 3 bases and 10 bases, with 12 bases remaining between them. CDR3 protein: CASSLGRYGAFF. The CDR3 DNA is TGTGCCAGCAGCTTGGGCAGGTACGGAGCTTTCTTT.

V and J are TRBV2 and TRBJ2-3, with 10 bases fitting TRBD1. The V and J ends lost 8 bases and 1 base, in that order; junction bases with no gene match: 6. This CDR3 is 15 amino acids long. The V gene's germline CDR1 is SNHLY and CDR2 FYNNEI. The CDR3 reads CASGGTGVGTDTQYF. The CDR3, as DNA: TGTGCCAGCGGAGGGACAGGGGTGGGCACAGATACGCAGTATTTT.

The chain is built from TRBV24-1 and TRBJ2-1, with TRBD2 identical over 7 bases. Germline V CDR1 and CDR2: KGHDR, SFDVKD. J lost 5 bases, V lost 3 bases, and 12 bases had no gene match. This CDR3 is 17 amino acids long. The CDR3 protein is CATSDTRTSGADNEQFF. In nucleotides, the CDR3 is TGTGCCACCAGTGATACACGGACGAGCGGGGCCGACAATGAGCAGTTCTTC.

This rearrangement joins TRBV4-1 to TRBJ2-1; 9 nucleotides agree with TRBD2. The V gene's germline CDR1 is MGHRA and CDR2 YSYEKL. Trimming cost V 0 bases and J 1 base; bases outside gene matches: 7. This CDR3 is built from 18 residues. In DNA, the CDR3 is TGCGCCAGCAGCCAAGATCCTAGCGGGGCGACTTCCTACAATGAGCAGTTCTTC. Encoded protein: CASSQDPSGATSYNEQFF.

DNA of the CDR3: TGTGCCAGCAGCCTGAACCCGACAGGCGCTAGCACAGATACGCAGTATTTT. Translated, it gives CASSLNPTGASTDTQYF. This chain joins TRBV5-5 and TRBJ2-3, with a weak D call TRBD1 (6 bases). Germline V gene lookup returns CDR1 SGHKS and CDR2 YYEKEE (reference sequence). V shed 4 bases and J shed 0 bases, with 18 bases lying between them. CDR3 length: 17 residues.

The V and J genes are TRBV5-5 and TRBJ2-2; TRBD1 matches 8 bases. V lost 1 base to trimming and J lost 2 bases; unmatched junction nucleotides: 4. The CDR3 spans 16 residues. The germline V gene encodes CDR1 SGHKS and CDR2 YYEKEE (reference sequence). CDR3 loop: CASSLTGGRNTGELFF. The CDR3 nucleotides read TGTGCCAGCAGCTTGACAGGGGGTCGCAACACCGGGGAGCTGTTTTTT.

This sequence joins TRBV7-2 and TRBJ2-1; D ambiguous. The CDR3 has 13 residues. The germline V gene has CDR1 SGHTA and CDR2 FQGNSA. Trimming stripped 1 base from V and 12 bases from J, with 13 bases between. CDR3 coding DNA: TGTGCCAGCAGCTTAGGCCTACGCGTTGGGCAGTTCTTC. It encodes CASSLGLRVGQFF.

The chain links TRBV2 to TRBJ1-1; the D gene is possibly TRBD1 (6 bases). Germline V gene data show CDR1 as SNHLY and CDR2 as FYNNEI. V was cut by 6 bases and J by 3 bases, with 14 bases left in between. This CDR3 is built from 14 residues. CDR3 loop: CASRGGGRYTEAFF. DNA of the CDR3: TGTGCCAGCAGGGGAGGGGGGCGTTACACTGAAGCTTTCTTT. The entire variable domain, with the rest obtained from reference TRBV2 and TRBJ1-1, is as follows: EPEVTQTPSHQVTQMGQEVILRCVPISNHLYFYWYRQILGQKVEFLVSFYNNEISEKSEIFDDQFSVERPDGSNFTLKIRSTKLEDSAMYFCASRGGGRYTEAFFGQGTRLTVV.

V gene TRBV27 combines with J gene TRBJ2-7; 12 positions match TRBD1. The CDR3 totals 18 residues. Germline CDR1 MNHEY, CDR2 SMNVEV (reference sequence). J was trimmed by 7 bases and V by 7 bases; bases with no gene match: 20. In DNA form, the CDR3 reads TGTGCCAGCACCCTCAGGACCACCGGGACAGGGGGCCGGGGGGAGCAGTACTTC. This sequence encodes CASTLRTTGTGGRGEQYF.

CDR3 in amino acids: CASSSSGYSYNEQFF. The CDR3 nucleotides read TGTGCCAGCAGCTCTAGCGGTTACTCCTACAATGAGCAGTTCTTC. The chain employs TRBV6-4 and TRBJ2-1; TRBD2 matches 7 bases. Germline V CDR1 and CDR2: MRHNA, SNTAGT. The CDR3 runs to 15 residues. V trimming: 6 bases; J trimming: 0 bases; junction bases outside the gene matches: 5.

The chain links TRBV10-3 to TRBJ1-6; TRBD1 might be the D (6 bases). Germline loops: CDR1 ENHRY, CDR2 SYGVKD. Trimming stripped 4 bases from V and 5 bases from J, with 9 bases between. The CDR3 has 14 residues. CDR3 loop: CAISAGDNNSPLHF. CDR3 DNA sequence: TGTGCCATCAGTGCAGGGGACAATAATTCACCCCTCCACTTT.

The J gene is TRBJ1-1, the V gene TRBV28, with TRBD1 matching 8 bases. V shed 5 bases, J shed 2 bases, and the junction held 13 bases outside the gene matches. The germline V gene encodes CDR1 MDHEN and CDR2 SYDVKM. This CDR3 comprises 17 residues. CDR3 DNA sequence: TGTGCCAGCAGTGACCCACATACCAGGGGGCTAAACACTGAAGCTTTCTTT. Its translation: CASSDPHTRGLNTEAFF. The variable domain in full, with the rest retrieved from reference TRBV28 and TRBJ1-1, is DVKVTQSSRYLVKRTGEKVFLECVQDMDHENMFWYRQDPGLGLRLIYFSYDVKMKEKGDIPEGYSVSREKKERFSLILESASTNQTSMYLCASSDPHTRGLNTEAFFGQGTRLTVV.

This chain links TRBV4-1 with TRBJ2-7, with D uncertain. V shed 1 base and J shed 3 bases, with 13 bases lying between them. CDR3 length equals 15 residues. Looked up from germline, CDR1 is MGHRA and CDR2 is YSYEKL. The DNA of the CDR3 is TGCGCCAGCAGCCAAGTTTCCACGGTAAGCTACGAGCAGTACTTC. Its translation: CASSQVSTVSYEQYF.

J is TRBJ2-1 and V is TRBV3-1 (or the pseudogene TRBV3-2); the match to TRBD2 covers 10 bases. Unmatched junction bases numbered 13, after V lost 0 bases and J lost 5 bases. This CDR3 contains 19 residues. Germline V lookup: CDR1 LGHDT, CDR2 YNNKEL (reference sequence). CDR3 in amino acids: CASSQDASGGVYGHNEQFF. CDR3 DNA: TGTGCCAGCAGCCAAGATGCTAGCGGGGGTGTTTACGGACACAATGAGCAGTTCTTC.

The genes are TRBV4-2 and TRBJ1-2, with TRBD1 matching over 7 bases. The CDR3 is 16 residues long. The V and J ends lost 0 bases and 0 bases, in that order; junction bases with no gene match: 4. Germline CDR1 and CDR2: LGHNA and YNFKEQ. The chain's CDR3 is CASSQDRDSPNYGYTF. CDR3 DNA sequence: TGTGCCAGCAGCCAAGATAGGGACAGCCCTAACTATGGCTACACCTTC.

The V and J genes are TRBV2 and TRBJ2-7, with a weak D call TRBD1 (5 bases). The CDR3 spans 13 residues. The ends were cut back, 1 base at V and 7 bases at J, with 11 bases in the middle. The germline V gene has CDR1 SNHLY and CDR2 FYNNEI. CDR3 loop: CASSEVLGREQYF. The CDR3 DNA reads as TGTGCCAGCAGTGAAGTGTTGGGGCGGGAGCAGTACTTC.